Following are 18 T cell receptor beta chains from one sample sequenced in a study of blood T cell repertoires in COVID-19. The data were produced by immunoSEQ multiplex PCR, yet TCRdb's version contains in-frame clones alone and is incomplete. The profile covers a few hundred thousand clones, with more than 85% appearing a single time and about 0.78% taken by the ten largest. What was sequenced was PBMCs or T cells enriched from blood (not recorded which). Receptors were obtained from a woman between 40 and 50 years old who had been exposed to COVID-19.

This chain uses TRBV9 with TRBJ2-1; a possible D gene is TRBD2 (5 bases). V was pared by 6 bases and J by 9 bases, with 16 bases between. Germline V gene sequence: CDR1 SGDLS, CDR2 YYNGEE. The CDR3 sequence is 13 residues long. The CDR3 loop is CASTPDEGSEQFF. The CDR3 bases are TGTGCCAGCACCCCAGACGAGGGTAGTGAGCAGTTCTTC.

The genes are TRBV6-5 and TRBJ2-7; D is unclear. From germline, CDR1 is MNHEY and CDR2 SVGAGI. This CDR3 spans 12 amino acids. The germline V and J ends were trimmed by 6 bases and 5 bases, with 11 bases remaining between them. CDR3 nucleotides: TGTGCCAGCAGCAGAAACTACGACGAGCAGTACTTC. The encoded protein is CASSRNYDEQYF.

This clone was seen a few times. V usage is TRBV19 and J usage is TRBJ1-5; 8 bases map to TRBD1. CDR1 is LNHDA, CDR2 SQIVND, per germline (reference sequence). CDR3 length: 13 amino acids. With V trimmed by 6 bases and J by 6 bases, 4 bases remained unmatched. The CDR3 here is CASRDRASQPQHF. The CDR3 coding sequence is TGTGCCAGTAGGGACAGGGCGAGTCAGCCCCAGCATTTT.

V gene TRBV10-3 combines with J gene TRBJ2-5; D not certain. Germline lookup yields CDR1 ENHRY and CDR2 SYGVKD. The CDR3 runs 13 residues. With 8 bases removed from V and 0 bases from J, the gap between germline ends came to 10 bases. The DNA for the CDR3 is TGTGCCATCGGCCGCGGATACCAAGAGACCCAGTACTTC. Protein sequence: CAIGRGYQETQYF.

This clone was counted a few times. Compared with germline, one end of the junction differs, possibly owing to a read error. J is TRBJ2-5 and V is TRBV7-7; a possible D gene is TRBD2 (6 bases). Germline values: CDR1 SSHAT, CDR2 FNYEAQ (reference sequence). CDR3 size: 15 residues. Here the CDR3 reads CASSLSAGSQETQYF. The CDR3 DNA reads TGTGCTAGCAGCTTAAGCGCGGGGTCTCAAGAGACCCAGTACTTC.

This clone came up a few times. Other DNA sequences from this sample encode an identical CDR3 as well. The chain is built from TRBV6-5 and TRBJ2-5, with D possibly matching TRBD2 (5 bases). V lost 2 bases to trimming and J lost 5 bases, with 6 bases between them. The CDR3 is 12 residues long. Germline CDR1 and CDR2: MNHEY and SVGAGI. Here the CDR3 reads CASSYRGETQYF. The CDR3 DNA is TGTGCCAGCAGTTACCGAGGGGAGACCCAGTACTTC.

The CDR3 bases are TGTGCCAGCAGCGTAGACTACACCTTGAACACTGAAGCTTTCTTT. Translated, it gives CASSVDYTLNTEAFF. This chain connects TRBV9 to TRBJ1-1; D is uncertain. This CDR3 region has 15 residues. V lost 0 bases and J lost 0, with 9 bases in between. CDR1 SGDLS and CDR2 YYNGEE come from the germline V gene.

V is TRBV5-4 and J is TRBJ2-1, with 11 bases matching TRBD2. The CDR3 length is 18 residues. With 1 base clipped from V and 0 bases from J, the junction kept 6 bases outside the gene matches. Germline V gene sequence: CDR1 SGHNT, CDR2 YYREEE (reference sequence). The CDR3 DNA reads TGTGCCAGCAGCTTGTACTCTAGCGGGGGGATCTCCTACAATGAGCAGTTCTTC. As protein: CASSLYSSGGISYNEQFF.

This chain joins TRBV10-3 and TRBJ1-1; D is undetermined. The CDR3 is 15 residues long. Trimming removed 3 bases from V and 4 bases from J, with 15 bases in between. CDR1 and CDR2 from the germline V gene are ENHRY and SYGVKD. The CDR3 DNA is TGTGCCATCAGTGATTATGCCGGGAGGACCACTGAAGCTTTCTTT. Translating gives CAISDYAGRTTEAFF.

This chain links TRBV10-3 with TRBJ1-2, with TRBD1 matching 7 bases. This CDR3 region has 13 residues. The V and J ends lost 4 bases and 3 bases, in that order; junction bases with no gene match: 2. The germline gives CDR1 ENHRY, CDR2 SYGVKD. In nucleotides, the CDR3 is TGTGCCATCAGTGCCAGGGGGGACTATGGCTACACCTTC. It yields the protein CAISARGDYGYTF.

This clone was found once. The chain is built from TRBV27 and TRBJ2-1; 8 positions agree with TRBD1. The CDR3 runs to 13 residues. With 7 bases clipped from V and 9 bases from J, the junction kept 8 bases outside the gene matches. Germline V gene data show CDR1 as MNHEY and CDR2 as SMNVEV (reference sequence). CDR3 nucleotide sequence: TGTGCCAGCACCTATTCCACAGGGGGTGAGCAGTTCTTC. Translating it yields CASTYSTGGEQFF.

This chain links TRBV6-5 with TRBJ1-1, with D perhaps matching TRBD1 (6 bases). Germline CDR1 and CDR2: MNHEY and SVGAGI. The CDR3 runs to 16 residues. Trimming left V 0 bases short and J 4 bases short, with 15 bases between. DNA of the CDR3: TGTGCCAGCAGTTACTCTCATAGGGGCAGGGGCACTGAAGCTTTCTTT. It yields the protein CASSYSHRGRGTEAFF.

The chain uses TRBV13 and TRBJ2-7, with 10 bases matching TRBD2. Trimming took 6 bases from V and 3 from J; bases not matched to a gene: 11. The CDR3 has 16 residues. The germline V gene has CDR1 PRHDT and CDR2 FYEKMQ (reference sequence). The CDR3 is CASSLRTSGGIYEQYF. The CDR3 nucleotides read TGTGCCAGCAGTCTTCGGACTAGCGGTGGTATCTACGAGCAGTACTTC.

The chain links TRBV29-1 to TRBJ2-2; 8 bases line up with TRBD1. V dropped 4 bases and J dropped 0; count of bases not matched to a gene: 7. Looked up from germline, CDR1 is SQVTM and CDR2 is ANQGSEA. There are 16 residues in the CDR3. The CDR3 DNA follows: TGCAGCGTTGTTCAGGGGGCCGATGCGAACACCGGGGAGCTGTTTTTT. Protein: CSVVQGADANTGELFF.

The chain joins TRBV5-1 to TRBJ2-1, with D perhaps matching TRBD1 (5 bases). Germline V CDR1 and CDR2: SGHRS, YFSETQ. The CDR3 spans 13 residues. V lost 7 bases and J 2 bases, leaving 10 bases between the germline ends. This chain's CDR3 is CASARVPYNEQFF. In DNA, the CDR3 is TGCGCCAGCGCCAGGGTACCCTACAATGAGCAGTTCTTC.

This chain uses TRBV7-9 with TRBJ1-6, with 7 nucleotides matching TRBD1. The CDR3 sequence is 18 residues long. Germline trimming cut 0 bases from V and 1 base from J; bases unmatched to any gene: 6. Germline V gene lookup returns CDR1 SEHNR and CDR2 FQNEAQ (reference sequence). As DNA, the CDR3 is TGTGCCAGCAGCTTAGCCATAGGGGGCGCGTCCTATAATTCACCCCTCCACTTT. As protein: CASSLAIGGASYNSPLHF.

This chain joins TRBV10-2 and TRBJ1-5, with 7 bases identical to TRBD1. V shed 5 bases, J shed 6 bases, and the junction held 10 bases outside the gene matches. Germline V CDR1 and CDR2: WSHSY, SAAADI. This CDR3 comprises 15 residues. The CDR3 loop reads CASSFQGVESQPQHF. CDR3 in DNA: TGCGCCAGCAGTTTCCAGGGGGTTGAATCTCAGCCCCAGCATTTT.

The chain carries TRBV29-1 and TRBJ1-2; weak D call: TRBD1 (6 bases). Germline assignment: CDR1 SQVTM and CDR2 ANQGSEA. Between the trimmed V and J ends, which lost 6 bases and 7 bases, there was a span of 15 bases. The CDR3 extends over 12 amino acids. CDR3 sequence reads: CSVTQGSGGYTF. The CDR3 DNA reads TGCAGCGTCACACAGGGATCTGGTGGCTACACCTTC.